The clone carrying this TCR beta chain was found once. The sample originates from a study of control samples from healthy donors and cancer patients. After removal of 7 bases from V and 3 bases from J, the junction contained 6 bases not matched to a gene. The CDR3 loop spans 13 amino acids. The germline V gene has CDR1 MDHEN and CDR2 SYDVKM. Assay used: immunoSEQ multiplex PCR; TCRdb lists only in-frame clones, some missing. The sample yields 130,000 to 150,000 clones, approximately 92% seen once. The source is a man aged 25-45 years in good health. J is TRBJ2-7 and V is TRBV28; 7 nucleotides line up with TRBD2. The sequencing input was blood. The CDR3 loop is CASTAGGGYEQYF. The CDR3 DNA reads as TGTGCCAGCACCGCTGGCGGGGGCTACGAGCAGTACTTC. The full variable domain, rest sourced from reference TRBV28 and TRBJ2-7, is DVKVTQSSRYLVKRTGEKVFLECVQDMDHENMFWYRQDPGLGLRLIYFSYDVKMKEKGDIPEGYSVSREKKERFSLILESASTNQTSMYLCASTAGGGYEQYFGPGTRLTVT.